This T cell receptor beta chain was captured by sequencing in a study of blood T cell repertoires in COVID-19. The wider study: Italy, Spain and the United States were the sources of the convalescent and acute COVID-19 samples. The cDNA or gDNA used as material had been derived from T cells, B-cell-depleted T cells, or PBMCs.

With 0 bases removed from V and 5 bases from J, the gap between germline ends came to 19 bases. Germline CDR1 reads KGHSH; CDR2 reads LQKENI. The CDR3 sequence is 17 residues long. In the original processing: Nucleated cell counts were estimated from reference gene primer amplification. This table comes from immunoSEQ multiplex PCR, and its TCRdb copy is limited to in-frame clones, with some not included. V, J and clone size were drawn from that table, and D and trimming were deduced from the DNA. The sample records tens of thousands of clones, around 92% being singletons. This TCR came from a human donor in a cohort sampled during active COVID-19. Sequencing input: peripheral blood. The chain recombines TRBV18 with TRBJ1-2; D may be TRBD1 (5 bases). The CDR3 sequence: CASSPPDSFNLKYGYTF. The CDR3 DNA sequence: TGTGCCAGCTCACCACCCGACAGTTTCAACCTCAAGTATGGCTACACCTTC.